This T cell receptor (beta chain) originates from a study of T cell responses to AZD1222 COVID-19 vaccine. Study-wide context: Some second doses came at about 4 weeks and others at about 12 weeks; these were pooled.

The CDR3 extends over 12 amino acids. The V and J ends lost 4 bases and 2 bases respectively, with 1 base between them. Germline CDR1 is KGHDR and CDR2 is SFDVKD. Study-level results: In the spike-specific TCR repertoire, nearly half reportedly target unmutated variant regions. In all cases, repertoires were sampled only after the peak T cell response. Most donors were white British and more were female, and clonal diversity was possibly underestimated.

This clone was picked up many times. Its antigen remains unidentified. Sequencing was performed with immunoSEQ multiplex PCR; in TCRdb, only in-frame clones are kept and a portion is missing. The sample contains about 140,000 clones, 80% to 90% of which appear only once. The sequence derives from an adult in good health. The sequencing here drew on peripheral blood, taken on day 0 of AZD1222 vaccination. The rearrangement joins TRBV24-1 to TRBJ2-2; D gene ambiguous. In nucleotides, the CDR3 is TGTGCCACCAGTGAAAACACCGGGGAGCTGTTTTTT. Encoded protein: CATSENTGELFF.